This T cell receptor beta chain was recovered during a study of tumor-infiltrating lymphocytes in oesophageal squamous cell carcinoma. The CDR3 has 15 residues. Germline CDR1 is SGHTA and CDR2 is FQGNSA. TCRdb processed the PCR reads anew with MiXCR; each CDR3 protein has one entry. The table records about 23,000 distinct CDR3 sequences, roughly 40% of them present only once. The sequencing input was esophageal tumor tissue. The V gene is TRBV7-2, the J gene TRBJ1-1, with 7 bases identical to TRBD1. The J call is doubtful: the DNA matches TRBJ2-2 better. This TCR was recovered from a male donor with esophageal squamous cell carcinoma. The CDR3 sequence is CASSLPGQMAGELFF. The CDR3 DNA follows: TGTGCCAGCAGCTTACCGGGACAGATGGCCGGGGAGCTGTTTTTT.